The 28 T cell receptor beta chains below all came from one sample that was sequenced in a study of shared clonotypes between healthy human individuals. Produced via immunoSEQ multiplex PCR; TCRdb's table is partial and in-frame only. The profile shows 900,000 to 1,200,000 clones, around 78% of them singletons. The specimen sequenced was memory CD4+ T cells from PBMCs. Noted subset: CD45RA-negative fraction. These TCRs come from a man aged 18 to 29 in good health. Some clones in this sample may be carry-over from other donors' samples.

The genes are TRBV6-1 and TRBJ1-3; D not certain. This CDR3 comprises 15 residues. Germline assignment: CDR1 MNHNS and CDR2 SASEGT. V was trimmed by 3 bases and J by 0 bases, leaving 9 bases between them. The DNA for the CDR3 is TGTGCCAGCAGTGACCCCACTAGCTCTGGAAACACCATATATTTT. Protein product: CASSDPTSSGNTIYF.

This clone occurred a few times. The V call is TRBV5-1, the J call TRBJ1-4; TRBD1 aligns across 7 bases. The V segment lost 2 bases and the J segment 6 bases; nucleotides outside the gene matches: 10. The length of the CDR3 is 16 residues. Per the germline V gene, CDR1 is SGHRS and CDR2 is YFSETQ. The CDR3 spells CASSFTTGMGDEKLFF. The CDR3, as DNA: TGCGCCAGCAGCTTCACGACAGGGATGGGTGATGAAAAACTGTTTTTT.

The chain couples TRBV27 to TRBJ2-5; D is unresolved. The length of the CDR3 is 11 residues. Germline-derived CDR1 and CDR2 are MNHEY and SMNVEV (reference sequence). Trimming pared 8 bases from V and 0 bases from J, leaving 4 bases between. The DNA for the CDR3 is TGTGCCAGCCGGGACCAAGAGACCCAGTACTTC. Translated: CASRDQETQYF.

The count of this clone is one. This sequence joins TRBV2 and TRBJ2-1, with TRBD1 matching over 9 bases. Germline V gives CDR1 SNHLY, CDR2 FYNNEI. After removal of 7 bases from V and 5 bases from J, the junction contained 6 bases not matched to a gene. The CDR3 runs 14 residues. CDR3 in DNA: TGTGCCAGCACGGGACAGGGTAGGGACAATGAGCAGTTCTTC. This codes for CASTGQGRDNEQFF.

This chain links TRBV4-2 with TRBJ2-7; 8 positions match TRBD1. V trimming: 4 bases; J trimming: 1 base; junction bases outside the gene matches: 6. The CDR3 consists of 15 residues. The germline CDR1 and CDR2 sequences are LGHNA and YNFKEQ. Here the CDR3 DNA reads TGTGCCAGCAGCCGGACAGGGACAGGTTCCTACGAGCAGTACTTC. It encodes CASSRTGTGSYEQYF.

The sample holds a few counts of this clone. The CDR3 reads CASSLDQGNTQYF. The DNA of the CDR3 is TGTGCCAGCAGCTTGGACCAGGGAAATACGCAGTATTTT. This chain joins TRBV5-6 and TRBJ2-3; weak D call: TRBD1 (5 bases). V was shortened by 0 bases and J by 7 bases, with 9 bases between the two germline ends. CDR1 SGHDT and CDR2 YYEEEE come from the germline V gene. This CDR3 spans 13 amino acids.

This clone was found many times. This sample also contains other DNA sequences that code for the same CDR3. The chain recombines TRBV7-3 with TRBJ2-5; 12 bases map to TRBD2. Unmatched junction bases numbered 4, after V lost 3 bases and J lost 5 bases. CDR3 length: 15 residues. CDR1 SGHTA and CDR2 FQGTGA come from the germline V gene. The DNA for the CDR3 is TGTGCCAGCAGCTTGGGACTAGCGGGTGTGGAGACCCAGTACTTC. Protein product: CASSLGLAGVETQYF.

This clone was recorded only once. The rearrangement links TRBV7-3 to TRBJ2-3, with 10 bases aligning to TRBD2. CDR1 is SGHTA and CDR2 is FQGTGA in the germline V gene. The CDR3 sequence is 15 residues long. V dropped 4 bases and J dropped 5; count of bases not matched to a gene: 6. CDR3 in amino acids: CASSSSGSRIDTQYF. The DNA of the CDR3 is TGTGCCAGCAGCTCTAGCGGGAGTCGGATAGATACGCAGTATTTT.

V and J are TRBV5-1 and TRBJ1-1; 9 bases are a match to TRBD1. Germline CDR1 is SGHRS and CDR2 is YFSETQ. This CDR3 spans 15 amino acids. After removal of 4 bases from V and 4 bases from J, the junction contained 8 bases not matched to a gene. The CDR3 sequence: CASSVQGARSTEAFF. The CDR3 DNA reads TGCGCCAGCAGCGTACAGGGGGCGCGGAGCACTGAAGCTTTCTTT.

The table lists this clone with a few counts. The rearrangement links TRBV30 to TRBJ2-7, with 12 bases aligning to TRBD1. CDR1 and CDR2 (germline): GTSNPN, SVGIG (reference sequence). This CDR3 has 15 residues. The junction had 7 bases not matched to a gene; V was cut back by 2 bases and J by 5 bases. The CDR3, as DNA: TGTGCCTGGAGTCGCGGGACAGGGGGCAAAGACGAGCAGTACTTC. It specifies CAWSRGTGGKDEQYF.

The table lists this clone with a few counts. The chain recombines TRBV7-3 with TRBJ2-2; D is unresolved. CDR3 length equals 15 residues. CDR1 is SGHTA and CDR2 is FQGTGA in the germline V gene. V lost 4 bases, J lost 11 bases, and 20 bases lay in between. The CDR3 here is CASSSLHTQTGELFF. The DNA for the CDR3 is TGTGCCAGCAGCTCCCTTCATACCCAAACGGGTGAGCTGTTTTTT.

This chain joins TRBV19 and TRBJ1-1; D is uncertain. The CDR3 runs to 13 residues. Trimming cost V 4 bases and J 1 base, with 7 bases left between them. Germline V gives CDR1 LNHDA, CDR2 SQIVND (reference sequence). The CDR3 DNA sequence: TGTGCCAGTAGTACGAACAGGAACACTGAAGCTTTCTTT. Translation gives CASSTNRNTEAFF.

The sample holds a few counts of this clone. With a much larger clone just one base away, this may be a read error. In DNA form, the CDR3 reads TGCGCCAGCAGCCTTAACAGGGGGAGCACCGGGGAGCTGTTTTTT. This encodes CASSLNRGSTGELFF. The chain uses TRBV5-1 and TRBJ2-2; 8 bases match TRBD1. The CDR3 extends over 15 amino acids. With V trimmed by 4 bases and J by 4 bases, 6 bases remained unmatched. The germline CDR1 and CDR2 sequences are SGHRS and YFSETQ.

The chain joins TRBV14 to TRBJ1-4; TRBD1 might be the D (5 bases). The V end was cut by 4 bases, the J end by 5 bases, with 11 bases between. The CDR3 extends over 14 amino acids. Germline lookup yields CDR1 SGHDN and CDR2 FVKESK. This CDR3 reads CASSRQTGNEKLFF. CDR3 coding DNA: TGTGCCAGCAGCCGACAGACCGGCAATGAAAAACTGTTTTTT.

The chain employs TRBV7-2 and TRBJ1-3, with a tentative D call TRBD1 (5 bases). CDR3 length equals 14 residues. Trimming removed 0 bases at V and 4 bases at J, with 7 bases between. Per germline, CDR1 SGHTA and CDR2 FQGNSA. The CDR3: CASSLAGDGNTIYF. CDR3 sequence (DNA): TGTGCCAGCAGCTTAGCAGGGGACGGAAACACCATATATTTT.

This sequence joins TRBV29-1 and TRBJ2-2; the match to TRBD2 covers 7 bases. CDR1 is SQVTM and CDR2 is ANQGSEA in the germline V gene. The trim removed 3 bases at V and 6 bases at J, leaving 10 bases unmatched. CDR3 length: 15 residues. Here the CDR3 DNA reads TGCAGCGTTGATTCCGTCGGGGGGATTGCCGGGGAGCTGTTTTTT. It codes for CSVDSVGGIAGELFF.

As concerns this clone: A read error may account for a junction end that differs from germline. This chain links TRBV4-3 with TRBJ1-2; D not resolved. The CDR3 length is 13 residues. CDR1 is LGHNA and CDR2 is YSLEER in the germline V gene. The CDR3 here is CASSIIGGSGYTF. In nucleotides, the CDR3 is TGCGCAAGCAGCATCATCGGAGGGAGTGGCTACACCTTC.

The chain combines TRBV14 with TRBJ1-5, with TRBD1 matching 9 bases. CDR1 is SGHDN, CDR2 FVKESK, per germline. V shed 4 bases, J shed 0 bases, and the junction held 7 bases outside the gene matches. The CDR3 consists of 17 residues. The CDR3 coding sequence is TGTGCCAGCAGCCGGACAGGGGATCCTTATAGCAATCAGCCCCAGCATTTT. The encoded protein is CASSRTGDPYSNQPQHF.

The chain has TRBV6-1 and TRBJ2-2; D tentatively fits TRBD1 or TRBD2 (5 bases each). Trimming pared 8 bases from V and 1 base from J, leaving 14 bases between. This CDR3 has 15 residues. Germline V lookup: CDR1 MNHNS, CDR2 SASEGT. DNA of the CDR3: TGTGCCAGCGCTGACGGGACGGGGAACACCGGGGAGCTGTTTTTT. Protein: CASADGTGNTGELFF.

The chain has TRBV5-1 and TRBJ1-4; D perhaps matches TRBD1 (5 bases). Germline CDR1 SGHRS, CDR2 YFSETQ. This CDR3 is 15 amino acids long. V gave up 2 bases and J gave up 7 bases, with 15 bases separating them. The CDR3 bases are TGCGCCAGCAGCTTAGAAGACGGGAGGGGTGAAAAACTGTTTTTT. Amino acid sequence: CASSLEDGRGEKLFF.

J is TRBJ1-1 and V is TRBV27; D ambiguous. CDR3 length: 14 residues. Germline V gene lookup returns CDR1 MNHEY and CDR2 SMNVEV (reference sequence). V dropped 0 bases and J dropped 7 bases, with 12 bases sitting between them. CDR3 protein: CASSLSARAGEAFF. Here the CDR3 DNA reads TGTGCCAGCAGTTTATCGGCGAGGGCGGGTGAAGCTTTCTTT.

The rearrangement links TRBV2 to TRBJ1-5, with D tentatively TRBD1 (6 bases). V was cut by 3 bases and J by 7 bases, with 13 bases left in between. Per the germline V gene, CDR1 is SNHLY and CDR2 is FYNNEI. The length of the CDR3 is 14 residues. CDR3 DNA sequence: TGTGCCAGCAGTGACAGGGGAGGTGGCCAGCCCCAGCATTTT. It translates to CASSDRGGGQPQHF.

This clone appeared a few times. Other DNA sequences in the same sample also yield this CDR3. This rearrangement joins TRBV28 to TRBJ1-1, with D unresolved. The CDR3 is made up of 12 amino acids. CDR1 is MDHEN, CDR2 SYDVKM, per germline. V was cut by 2 bases and J by 2 bases, with 3 bases left in between. CDR3 amino acids: CASSLLNTEAFF. Here the CDR3 DNA reads TGTGCCAGCAGTTTACTTAACACTGAAGCTTTCTTT.

This chain joins TRBV28 and TRBJ2-1; a weak D match, TRBD2 (7 bases). CDR3 length: 15 amino acids. Trimming took 1 base from V and 6 from J, leaving 13 bases between them. Germline V gives CDR1 MDHEN, CDR2 SYDVKM. This CDR3 reads CASSLSQGGGNEQFF. In nucleotides, the CDR3 is TGTGCCAGCAGTTTATCGCAGGGAGGGGGCAATGAGCAGTTCTTC.

Remarks on this clone: This may come from a read error, since a much larger clone is one base off. The V call is TRBV11-2, the J call TRBJ2-2; D might be TRBD2 (6 bases). The V end lost 2 bases, the J end lost 3 bases, and 13 bases lay between the germline ends. CDR3 size: 16 residues. Germline V gene sequence: CDR1 SGHAT, CDR2 FQNNGV. CDR3 nucleotide sequence: TGTGCCAGCAGCTTAAACCCAGGCGGGGACACCGGGGAGCTGTTTTTT. Its translation: CASSLNPGGDTGELFF.

The CDR3 reads CASSHSGIAQFF. The CDR3 nucleotides are TGTGCCAGCAGCCACTCCGGGATTGCGCAGTTCTTC. This chain joins TRBV4-2 and TRBJ2-1, with D perhaps matching TRBD2 (5 bases). Per the germline V gene, CDR1 is LGHNA and CDR2 is YNFKEQ. Trimming removed 3 bases at V and 12 bases at J, with 12 bases between. CDR3 length equals 12 residues.

The chain is built from TRBV30 and TRBJ2-1; 9 positions match TRBD2. Trimming took 4 bases from V and 4 from J; bases not matched to a gene: 11. The CDR3 is made up of 16 amino acids. Germline V lookup: CDR1 GTSNPN, CDR2 SVGIG (reference sequence). The CDR3 region has the DNA TGTGCCTGGACTTGGCGGGAGGGCCGGTCATACAATGAGCAGTTCTTC. Protein product: CAWTWREGRSYNEQFF.

J is TRBJ2-3 and V is TRBV19; D not resolved. Germline V gives CDR1 LNHDA, CDR2 SQIVND (reference sequence). The CDR3 contains 14 residues. Trimming left V 4 bases short and J 2 bases short, with 10 bases between. DNA for the CDR3: TGTGCCAGTAGTAGCAGCCGCTACACAGATACGCAGTATTTT. Translation: CASSSSRYTDTQYF.